The rows below give T cell receptor beta chains drawn from one sample of a study of blood T cells in healthy people across ages. TCRdb redid the calling of the 5' RACE reads with MiXCR, one entry per CDR3 protein. The sample holds roughly 1,500,000 distinct CDR3 sequences, roughly 32% seen once. Sequencing was done on a sample of blood. These TCRs come from a woman in her 30s in good health. Both conserved end residues are part of each CDR3. Fields, in order: clone size, V gene, D gene, J gene, CDR3 protein, CDR3 DNA. A D gene is named only where the DNA matches it firmly. Size is stated for part of the rows, as once, few or many counts, or as a class when the clone is expanded.

size: few
V: TRBV4-2
D: TRBD2
J: TRBJ2-7
CDR3: CASSQVSSGRNEQYF
DNA: TGTGCCAGCAGCCAAGTATCCAGCGGGAGAAACGAGCAGTACTTC

size: few
V: TRBV30
D: -
J: TRBJ2-7
CDR3: CAWSKGSRYEQYF
DNA: TGTGCCTGGAGTAAGGGAAGTCGGTACGAGCAGTACTTC

size: few
V: TRBV5-8
D: -
J: TRBJ1-5
CDR3: CASSSRQPQHF
DNA: TGTGCCAGCAGCTCCCGTCAGCCCCAGCATTTT

size: -
V: TRBV20-1
D: -
J: TRBJ2-5
CDR3: CSASTNYGGGLETQYF
DNA: TGCAGTGCTAGTACCAACTATGGGGGGGGCCTAGAGACCCAGTACTTC

size: -
V: TRBV6-2/TRBV6-3
D: -
J: TRBJ1-5
CDR3: CASSTDLTQPQHF
DNA: TGTGCCAGCAGTACAGACCTGACTCAGCCCCAGCATTTT

size: -
V: TRBV7-2
D: -
J: TRBJ2-5
CDR3: CASSYGTSPPGETQYF
DNA: TGTGCCAGCAGCTACGGGACGTCTCCCCCCGGGGAGACCCAGTACTTC

size: few
V: TRBV6-1
D: -
J: TRBJ1-5
CDR3: CASKAGDQPQHF
DNA: TGTGCCAGCAAAGCCGGCGATCAGCCCCAGCATTTT

size: few
V: TRBV27
D: TRBD2
J: TRBJ2-4
CDR3: CASSFSGAGLSQYF
DNA: TGTGCCAGCAGTTTTAGCGGGGCCGGCCTTTCGCAGTACTTC

size: -
V: TRBV28
D: TRBD2
J: TRBJ2-5
CDR3: CASSSLAGQGTQYF
DNA: TGTGCCAGCAGTTCACTAGCGGGTCAAGGGACCCAGTACTTC

size: many
V: TRBV29-1
D: -
J: TRBJ2-7
CDR3: CSVSGPSYEQYF
DNA: TGCAGCGTGAGCGGGCCCTCCTACGAGCAGTACTTC